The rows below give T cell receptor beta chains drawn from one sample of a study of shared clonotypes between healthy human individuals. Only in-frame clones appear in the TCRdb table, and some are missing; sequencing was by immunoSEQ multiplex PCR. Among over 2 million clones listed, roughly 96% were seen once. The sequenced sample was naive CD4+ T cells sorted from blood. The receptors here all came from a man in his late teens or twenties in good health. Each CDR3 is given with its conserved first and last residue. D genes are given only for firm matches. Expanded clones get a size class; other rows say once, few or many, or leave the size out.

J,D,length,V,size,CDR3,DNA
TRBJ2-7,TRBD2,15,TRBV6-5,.,CASSNPLAGLYEQYF,TGTGCCAGCAGTAATCCTCTAGCGGGGCTCTACGAGCAGTACTTC
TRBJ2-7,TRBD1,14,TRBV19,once,CASSVTGTGREQYF,TGTGCCAGTAGTGTCACCGGGACAGGCCGGGAGCAGTACTTC
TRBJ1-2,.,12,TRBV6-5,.,CASSDDRYGYTF,TGTGCCAGCAGTGATGACAGATATGGCTACACCTTC
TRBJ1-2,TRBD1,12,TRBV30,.,CAWNRDSYGYTF,TGTGCCTGGAACCGGGACAGCTATGGCTACACCTTC
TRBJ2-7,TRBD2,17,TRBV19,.,CASAGTSGRTPSYEQYF,TGTGCCAGCGCCGGGACTAGCGGGAGGACCCCCTCCTACGAGCAGTACTTC
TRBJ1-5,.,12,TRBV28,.,CASRDSNQPQHF,TGTGCCAGCCGGGACAGCAATCAGCCCCAGCATTTT
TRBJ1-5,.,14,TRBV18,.,CASSPGGSGQPQHF,TGTGCCAGCTCACCGGGGGGCTCGGGTCAGCCCCAGCATTTT
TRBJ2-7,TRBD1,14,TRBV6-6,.,CASSPGTARWEQYF,TGTGCCAGCTCTCCCGGGACAGCCCGTTGGGAGCAGTACTTC
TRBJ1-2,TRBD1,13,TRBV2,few,CASRRQGLYGYTF,TGTGCCAGCAGAAGACAGGGGCTCTATGGCTACACCTTC
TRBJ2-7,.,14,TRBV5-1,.,CASSSTSGAYEQYF,TGCGCCAGCAGCTCGACTTCCGGGGCCTACGAGCAGTACTTC
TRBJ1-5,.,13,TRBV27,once,CASSLDRNQPQHF,TGTGCCAGCAGCCTAGACAGAAATCAGCCCCAGCATTTT
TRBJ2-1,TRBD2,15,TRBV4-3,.,CASSQEAGAYNEQFF,TGCGCCAGCAGCCAAGAAGCGGGGGCCTACAATGAGCAGTTCTTC
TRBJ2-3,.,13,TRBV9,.,CASSVTAEDTQYF,TGTGCCAGCAGCGTTACGGCCGAAGATACGCAGTATTTT
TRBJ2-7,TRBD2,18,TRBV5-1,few,CASSFGSSGGPSSYEQYF,TGCGCCAGCAGCTTTGGCTCTAGCGGGGGACCGAGCTCCTACGAGCAGTACTTC
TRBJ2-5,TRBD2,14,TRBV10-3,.,CAISSGTSGETQYF,TGTGCCATCAGTTCCGGGACTAGCGGTGAGACCCAGTACTTC
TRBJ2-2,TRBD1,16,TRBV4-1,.,CASSLDRGILGGELFF,TGCGCCAGCAGCCTTGACAGGGGGATTCTCGGCGGGGAGCTGTTTTTT
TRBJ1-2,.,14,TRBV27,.,CASSLRQGTYGYTF,TGTGCCAGCAGTTTAAGGCAGGGGACCTATGGCTACACCTTC
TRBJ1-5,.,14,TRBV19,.,CASSTGKKNQPQHF,TGTGCCAGTAGTACCGGGAAAAAGAATCAGCCCCAGCATTTT
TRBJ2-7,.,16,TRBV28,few,CASSLAARVLTYEQYF,TGTGCCAGCAGTTTAGCGGCCAGGGTACTTACCTACGAGCAGTACTTC
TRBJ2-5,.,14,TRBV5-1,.,CASSTLGGQETQYF,TGCGCCAGCAGCACACTCGGTGGGCAAGAGACCCAGTACTTC
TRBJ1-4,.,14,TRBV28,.,CASSLGLLHEKLFF,TGTGCCAGCAGTTTAGGGTTGCTTCATGAAAAACTGTTTTTT
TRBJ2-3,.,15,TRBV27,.,CASSLWGRITDTQYF,TGTGCCAGCAGTTTATGGGGCAGGATCACAGATACGCAGTATTTT
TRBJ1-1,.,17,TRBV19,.,CASSIDWTGPSNTEAFF,TGTGCCAGTAGTATAGACTGGACGGGTCCATCGAACACTGAAGCTTTCTTT
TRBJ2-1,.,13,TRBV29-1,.,CSVQGRWYNEQFF,TGCAGCGTGCAGGGCCGGTGGTACAATGAGCAGTTCTTC
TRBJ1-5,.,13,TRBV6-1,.,CASTRTTNQPQHF,TGTGCCAGCACGCGGACGACCAATCAGCCCCAGCATTTT
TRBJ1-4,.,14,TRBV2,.,CASRIFKSSEKLFF,TGTGCCAGCAGGATTTTCAAGAGTAGTGAAAAACTGTTTTTT
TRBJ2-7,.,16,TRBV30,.,CAWSVNFWGPRDEQYF,TGTGCCTGGAGTGTAAATTTTTGGGGACCAAGGGACGAGCAGTACTTC
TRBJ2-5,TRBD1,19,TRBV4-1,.,CASSQELGIPGGNKETQYF,TGCGCCAGCAGCCAAGAACTCGGTATCCCAGGGGGCAATAAGGAGACCCAGTACTTC
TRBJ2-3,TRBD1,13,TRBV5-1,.,CASSVTGGDTQYF,TGCGCCAGCAGCGTGACAGGGGGTGATACGCAGTATTTT
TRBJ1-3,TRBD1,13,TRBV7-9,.,CASSPPGGHTIYF,TGTGCCAGCAGCCCCCCAGGGGGGCACACCATATATTTT
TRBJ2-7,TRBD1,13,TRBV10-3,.,CAISVQGNNEQYF,TGTGCCATCAGTGTACAGGGGAACAACGAGCAGTACTTC